Following are 27 T cell receptor beta chains from one sample sequenced in a study of T cell repertoires in cytomegalovirus infection. TCRdb reprocessed the reads via MiXCR and lists one record per CDR3 protein. Seen here are approximately 990,000 distinct CDR3 sequences, under 40% observed once, and the top ten hold 10% to 15%. Their antigens are not known. Sequencing used cultured CD8+ T cells from PBMCs, obtained from culture after CMV antigen stimulation. The receptors shown here come from a human donor in good health (CMV status not recorded). Some clones in this sample may be carry-over from other donors' samples.

This clonotype was observed a handful of times. This sequence joins TRBV6-6 and TRBJ2-5; no reliable D call. The CDR3 consists of 14 residues. The germline V gene encodes CDR1 MNHNY and CDR2 SVGAGI (reference sequence). V was cut by 8 bases and J by 1 base, with 14 bases left in between. CDR3 DNA sequence: TGTGCCAGCGAACACAAGGGATTCCAAGAGACCCAGTACTTC. Protein: CASEHKGFQETQYF.

Of note for this clonotype: This may come from a read error, since a much larger clone is one base off. This chain links TRBV7-2 with TRBJ2-1, with D perhaps matching TRBD1 (6 bases). The CDR3 extends over 13 amino acids. The germline CDR1 and CDR2 sequences are SGHTA and FQGNSA. For the CDR3, the DNA is TGTGTCAGCAGCTTAGGGGTCAGGGGTGAGCAGTTCTTC. It yields the protein CVSSLGVRGEQFF.

This clonotype was detected only a few times. V and J are TRBV7-9 and TRBJ1-4; D is uncertain. The CDR3 extends over 15 amino acids. V gave up 5 bases and J gave up 8 bases, with 18 bases separating them. The germline V gene has CDR1 SEHNR and CDR2 FQNEAQ (reference sequence). The CDR3 spells CASSPRTGGIEKLFF. CDR3 coding DNA: TGTGCCAGCAGCCCCCGCACGGGCGGAATAGAAAAACTGTTTTTT.

The chain links TRBV7-9 to TRBJ2-3, with 10 nucleotides matching TRBD2. The CDR3 has 18 amino acids. The V gene's germline CDR1 is SEHNR and CDR2 FQNEAQ (reference sequence). V gave up 1 base and J gave up 0 bases; unmatched junction bases: 7. The CDR3 DNA is TGTGCCAGCAGCTTAGAGGGCCTGACTAGCGGGAGCACAGATACGCAGTATTTT. This translates into CASSLEGLTSGSTDTQYF.

The CDR3 nucleotides read TGTGCCAGCAGTTACTCGAGCACGGGGGACACAGATACGCAGTATTTT. Protein product: CASSYSSTGDTDTQYF. V is TRBV6-2 or TRBV6-3 and J is TRBJ2-3, with D perhaps TRBD2 (6 bases). The CDR3 loop spans 16 amino acids. From germline, CDR1 is MNHEY and CDR2 SVGEGT. Trimming removed 0 bases from V and 2 bases from J, with 12 bases in between.

This clonotype has only a few counts. V gene TRBV6-6 combines with J gene TRBJ1-4, with D possibly being TRBD1 (6 bases). V shed 6 bases and J shed 2 bases, with 19 bases lying between them. The CDR3 length is 17 residues. The V gene's germline CDR1 is MNHNY and CDR2 SVGAGI (reference sequence). In nucleotides, the CDR3 is TGTGCCAGCAGACTTAAGGGGGGGATTGGGACTAATGAAAAACTGTTTTTT. As protein: CASRLKGGIGTNEKLFF.

This clonotype was seen only a few times. The chain uses TRBV7-8 and TRBJ2-1; tentatively, D is TRBD1 or TRBD2 (5 bases each). V was pared by 7 bases and J by 9 bases, with 13 bases between. The CDR3 loop spans 12 amino acids. From germline, CDR1 is SGHVS and CDR2 FQNEAQ. Here the CDR3 DNA reads TGTGCCAGCACTCCACGTGGGGGTGAGCAGTTCTTC. It specifies CASTPRGGEQFF.

This clonotype appeared a few times. V and J are TRBV7-6 and TRBJ2-5; D is perhaps TRBD2 (6 bases). The CDR3 length is 14 residues. Germline V gives CDR1 SGHVS, CDR2 FNYEAQ. V gave up 5 bases and J gave up 4 bases, with 14 bases separating them. The CDR3 region has the DNA TGTGCCAGCAGCCCCTACACGGAGGGAGAGACCCAGTACTTC. Its translation: CASSPYTEGETQYF.

The chain couples TRBV7-6 to TRBJ2-1; D unclear. The CDR3 consists of 16 residues. CDR1 SGHVS and CDR2 FNYEAQ come from the germline V gene. V lost 0 bases and J lost 3, with 12 bases in between. CDR3 bases: TGTGCCAGCAGCTTAGCGAACCGGCCGATCTACAATGAGCAGTTCTTC. Its translation is CASSLANRPIYNEQFF.

This clonotype was counted a few times. J is TRBJ2-3 and V is TRBV7-9, with TRBD1 as a possible D gene (5 bases). CDR1 is SEHNR and CDR2 is FQNEAQ in the germline V gene (reference sequence). The CDR3 covers 15 residues. Trimming took 3 bases from V and 4 from J, leaving 14 bases between them. CDR3 sequence: CASSLGHRPADTQYF. CDR3 DNA: TGTGCCAGCAGCTTGGGGCACCGGCCGGCAGATACGCAGTATTTT.

The gene calls are TRBV5-1 and TRBJ1-2; weak D call: TRBD1 (6 bases). This CDR3 spans 13 amino acids. With 6 bases removed from V and 7 bases from J, the gap between germline ends came to 16 bases. Germline V CDR1 and CDR2: SGHRS, YFSETQ. CDR3 sequence reads: CASTQGGVAGYTF. The DNA for the CDR3 is TGCGCCAGCACCCAAGGGGGGGTAGCTGGCTACACCTTC.

This clonotype showed up many times. The junction and the germline gene differ at one end; a read error may be behind it. The chain couples TRBV12-3 or TRBV12-4 to TRBJ2-7; unclear D gene. This CDR3 region has 13 residues. The CDR3 reads CASSYSESSEQYF. CDR3 DNA sequence: TGTGCCAGCAGTTACTCAGAGTCCTCCGAGCAGTACTTC.

This clonotype was counted only a few times. The J gene is TRBJ1-2, the V gene TRBV4-3, with a weak D call TRBD1 (6 bases). Deletions cut 4 bases from V and 4 bases from J, with 19 bases between. CDR3 length equals 16 residues. The germline gives CDR1 LGHNA, CDR2 YSLEER. CDR3 DNA: TGCGCCAGCAGCCCATTAGTATTACAGGGTGGCTATGGCTACACCTTC. Translation: CASSPLVLQGGYGYTF.

The chain employs TRBV27 and TRBJ2-1; possibly TRBD2 for D (6 bases). The germline V and J ends were trimmed by 6 bases and 0 bases, with 15 bases remaining between them. This CDR3 spans 16 amino acids. Germline lookup yields CDR1 MNHEY and CDR2 SMNVEV (reference sequence). The CDR3 region is CASSLLGGDSYNEQFF. The DNA for the CDR3 is TGTGCCAGCAGCCTCTTGGGCGGGGACTCCTACAATGAGCAGTTCTTC.

There are a few counts of this clonotype. The chain links TRBV29-1 to TRBJ2-3; 8 bases fit TRBD2. In germline, CDR1 is SQVTM, CDR2 ANQGSEA. This CDR3 region has 14 residues. Trimming removed 4 bases from V and 0 bases from J; junction bases left unmatched: 3. In nucleotides, the CDR3 is TGCAGCGTTGGCTCGGGGGGGAGCACAGATACGCAGTATTTT. Its protein product is CSVGSGGSTDTQYF.

Ten or more counts support this clonotype. The gene calls are TRBV7-6 and TRBJ1-1; no clear D. The CDR3 is 14 amino acids. Germline loops: CDR1 SGHVS, CDR2 FNYEAQ. V was pared by 5 bases and J by 1 base, with 11 bases between. The CDR3 spells CASSLNAGNTEAFF. The CDR3 DNA follows: TGTGCCAGCAGCCTGAATGCGGGGAACACTGAAGCTTTCTTT. Filled out from reference TRBV7-6 and TRBJ1-1, the complete variable domain reads GAGVSQSPRYKVTKRGQDVALRCDPISGHVSLYWYRQALGQGPEFLTYFNYEAQQDKSGLPNDRFSAERPEGSISTLTIQRTEQRDSAMYRCASSLNAGNTEAFFGQGTRLTVV.

This clonotype was detected a few times. V usage is TRBV28 and J usage is TRBJ2-5; D might be TRBD2 (7 bases). Trimming removed 4 bases from V and 3 bases from J, with 21 bases in between. The germline gives CDR1 MDHEN, CDR2 SYDVKM. The CDR3 is 17 amino acids. The CDR3 DNA reads TGTGCCAGCAGTTACCTATCGGGGGGCCCCTCTAAAGAGACCCAGTACTTC. It encodes CASSYLSGGPSKETQYF.

The chain carries TRBV6-2 or TRBV6-3 and TRBJ2-3; no firm D call. CDR3 length equals 12 residues. Germline V CDR1 and CDR2: MNHEY, SVGEGT. The CDR3 bases are TGTGAGAGGTGGGGAAGCACAGATACGCAGTATTTT. Amino acid sequence: CERWGSTDTQYF.

This clonotype was observed many times. The rearrangement links TRBV7-2 to TRBJ2-7; D gene ambiguous. There are 10 residues in the CDR3. The ends were cut back, 1 base at V and 6 bases at J, with 1 base in the middle. Germline V gene sequence: CDR1 SGHTA, CDR2 FQGNSA. The CDR3 nucleotides are TGTGCCAGCAGCTTAGGCGAGCAGTACTTC. This encodes CASSLGEQYF.

The rearrangement joins TRBV15 to TRBJ2-7, with D hard to call. The CDR3 is 14 residues long. In germline, CDR1 is LNHNV, CDR2 YYDKDF (reference sequence). Trimming took off 3 bases at V and 5 bases at J, with 14 bases between the two ends. CDR3 region: CATSRYAAKDEQYF. The CDR3 DNA reads as TGTGCCACCAGCAGGTACGCAGCCAAGGACGAGCAGTACTTC.

The chain employs TRBV5-6 and TRBJ1-2; D is unresolved. V lost 5 bases and J lost 2, with 16 bases in between. This CDR3 has 15 residues. Per the germline V gene, CDR1 is SGHDT and CDR2 is YYEEEE. CDR3 residues: CASSPGGSRNYGYTF. DNA for the CDR3: TGTGCCAGCAGTCCGGGAGGATCACGAAACTATGGCTACACCTTC.

CDR3 amino acids: CASRTGNSQPQHF. The CDR3 DNA reads as TGTGCCAGCAGGACAGGGAACAGTCAGCCCCAGCATTTT. The chain links TRBV27 to TRBJ1-5; 7 positions agree with TRBD1. The CDR3 has 13 amino acids. Germline CDR1 and CDR2: MNHEY and SMNVEV (reference sequence). Trimming removed 6 bases from V and 6 bases from J; junction bases left unmatched: 5.

The V gene is TRBV12-5, the J gene TRBJ2-5; either TRBD1 or TRBD2 may supply D (6 bases each). The CDR3 covers 14 residues. CDR1 and CDR2 from the germline V gene are LGHNT and FRNRAP. V was trimmed by 5 bases and J by 3 bases, leaving 13 bases between them. The CDR3 here is CASGRGGPEETQYF. In DNA form, the CDR3 reads TGTGCTAGTGGTCGTGGGGGGCCAGAAGAGACCCAGTACTTC.

This clonotype was seen ten or more times. The chain couples TRBV7-8 to TRBJ2-2; D ambiguous. This CDR3 has 14 residues. Per the germline V gene, CDR1 is SGHVS and CDR2 is FQNEAQ. V was cut by 7 bases and J by 4 bases, with 13 bases left in between. The CDR3 DNA follows: TGTGCCAGCATCCCAATACACTCCACCGGGGAGCTGTTTTTT. Its translation: CASIPIHSTGELFF.

In this sample, this clonotype turned up many times. The chain joins TRBV5-6 to TRBJ2-3; D could derive from TRBD1 or TRBD2 (5 bases each). This CDR3 comprises 14 residues. V lost 4 bases and J 6 bases, leaving 15 bases between the germline ends. Germline V gene sequence: CDR1 SGHDT, CDR2 YYEEEE. The CDR3 DNA reads as TGTGCCAGCAGCCTGGGACGGCCCTCGGATACGCAGTATTTT. This codes for CASSLGRPSDTQYF. Filled out from reference TRBV5-6 and TRBJ2-3, the complete variable domain reads DAGVTQSPTHLIKTRGQQVTLRCSPKSGHDTVSWYQQALGQGPQFIFQYYEEEERQRGNFPDRFSGHQFPNYSSELNVNALLLGDSALYLCASSLGRPSDTQYFGPGTRLTVL.

This chain connects TRBV5-1 to TRBJ2-3; the D gene could be TRBD1 or TRBD2 (5 bases each). V was clipped by 3 bases and J by 2 bases, with 13 bases between them. The germline CDR1 and CDR2 sequences are SGHRS and YFSETQ. The CDR3 is 15 amino acids. Here the CDR3 reads CASSSQGEFTDTQYF. In nucleotides, the CDR3 is TGCGCCAGCAGCTCCCAAGGGGAGTTCACAGATACGCAGTATTTT.

This clonotype occurred many times. The V call is TRBV7-6, the J call TRBJ2-1; D not certain. The CDR3 runs to 12 residues. The V end was cut by 5 bases, the J end by 7 bases, with 9 bases between. Germline V gives CDR1 SGHVS, CDR2 FNYEAQ. DNA for the CDR3: TGTGCCAGCAGCCAGACTCGGAATGAGCAGTTCTTC. It encodes CASSQTRNEQFF.